This T cell receptor (beta chain) appears in the sequencing data of a study of cytomegalovirus exposure and HLA in healthy donors. Primers: 60 Vbeta forward and 13 Jbeta reverse. Sequenced by immunoSEQ multiplex PCR; TCRdb stores in-frame clones only, minus some. The top ten hold around 2% of the sample, which has about 190,000 clones, 80% to 85% seen once. CDR1 is SGHVS and CDR2 is FQNEAQ in the germline V gene. With 5 bases removed from V and 4 bases from J, the gap between germline ends came to 23 bases. There are 17 residues in the CDR3. V is TRBV7-8 and J is TRBJ1-1; D unclear. The sequencing input was PBMCs. This TCR was recovered from a woman aged 18-30 years in good health and CMV-seropositive. The CDR3 spells CASSASITGSGGTEAFF. The CDR3 coding sequence is TGTGCCAGCAGCGCTTCCATTACGGGTTCAGGAGGCACTGAAGCTTTCTTT.